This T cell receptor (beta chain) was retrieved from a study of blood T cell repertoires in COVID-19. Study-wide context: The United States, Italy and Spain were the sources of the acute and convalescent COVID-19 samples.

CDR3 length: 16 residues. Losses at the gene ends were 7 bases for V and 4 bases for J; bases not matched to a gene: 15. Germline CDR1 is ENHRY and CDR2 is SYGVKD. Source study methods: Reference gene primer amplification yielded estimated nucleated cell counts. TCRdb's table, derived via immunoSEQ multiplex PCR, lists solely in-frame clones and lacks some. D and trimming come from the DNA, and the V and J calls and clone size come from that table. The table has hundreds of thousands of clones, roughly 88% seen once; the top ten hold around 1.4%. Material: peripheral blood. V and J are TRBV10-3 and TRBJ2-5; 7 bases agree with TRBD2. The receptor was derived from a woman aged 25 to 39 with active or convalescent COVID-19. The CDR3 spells CAITPPLAGEGETQYF. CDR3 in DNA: TGTGCCATCACTCCACCCCTGGCGGGAGAAGGAGAGACCCAGTACTTC.